This TCR beta chain emerged from a study of technical replicates of blood from a few donors. The trim removed 4 bases at V and 6 bases at J, leaving 7 bases unmatched. CDR1 is SGDLS and CDR2 is YYNGEE in the germline V gene. The CDR3 runs to 14 residues. Method: immunoSEQ multiplex PCR; TCRdb's copy keeps in-frame clones and lacks some. Of 64,000 or so clones in the sample, approximately 86% are singletons; the top ten hold approximately 5.1%. Sequencing was done on a sample of PBMCs. This TCR was recovered from a human donor in good health. Some clones in this sample may be carry-over from other donors' samples. The chain combines TRBV9 with TRBJ2-7; 10 positions agree with TRBD2. CDR3: CASSPSGSRGEQYF. The DNA of the CDR3 is TGTGCCAGCAGCCCTAGCGGGAGCAGGGGCGAGCAGTACTTC.